This T cell receptor beta chain was recovered during a study of cytomegalovirus exposure and HLA in healthy donors. The study's findings and limits: There were some V segments, including TRBV6-2 and TRBV6-3, excluded as indistinguishable. Rarity held for most TCR sequences, but there were some public TCRs that occurred in many donors.

CDR1 and CDR2 (germline): SGDLS, YYNGEE. CDR3 length equals 16 residues. Trimming removed 0 bases from V and 2 bases from J; junction bases left unmatched: 3. Of note for this clone: Its antigen is currently unknown.

This PCR relied on a set of 60 Vbeta primers and 13 Jbeta primers. This table comes from immunoSEQ multiplex PCR, and its TCRdb copy is limited to in-frame clones, with some not included. The sample gives about 140,000 clones, roughly 80% of which show up once; more than 0.95% is in the top ten. Source material: PBMCs. The TCR sequence derives from a man aged 18 to 30 in good health and CMV-seronegative. V usage is TRBV9 and J usage is TRBJ2-1, with 9 bases aligning to TRBD2. Here the CDR3 reads CASSVESGRTYNEQFF. The CDR3 coding sequence is TGTGCCAGCAGCGTAGAAAGCGGGAGGACCTACAATGAGCAGTTCTTC.